The clone carrying this T cell receptor (beta chain) was seen repeatedly, ten times or more. The antigen is not known. TCRdb independently ran MiXCR on the reads; one entry per CDR3 protein. The repertoire has some 320,000 distinct CDR3 sequences, 9% to 9.5% of them found once; the top ten carry roughly 4%. This entry comes from a study of T cell repertoires in cytomegalovirus infection. Study-wide context: Based on public TCR beta signatures, there were indications of CMV infection and of a matching HLA type. Regarding the study as a whole: Carriers of CMV and the relevant HLA type were discriminated by public TCR beta frequency. Ex vivo responses were dominated by HLA-C-restricted CMV-specific TCR beta clonotypes.

V was trimmed by 2 bases and J by 6 bases, leaving 20 bases between them. The CDR3 sequence is 18 residues long. Germline CDR1 and CDR2: LGHNA and YNFKEQ. The sample taken for sequencing was PBMCs. This clonotype was obtained from a human donor in good health (CMV status not recorded). Some clones in this sample may be carry-over from other donors' samples. V and J are TRBV4-2 and TRBJ1-6; D remains ambiguous. The CDR3 is CASSQRTATPSSNSPLHF. CDR3 DNA sequence: TGTGCCAGCAGCCAACGGACCGCAACCCCGTCGAGTAATTCACCCCTCCACTTT.